This T cell receptor beta chain was recorded in a study of blood T cell repertoires in COVID-19. Study-level background: Samples representing acute and convalescent COVID-19 were sourced from the United States, Italy and Spain. T cells, B-cell-depleted T cells, or PBMCs provided the cDNA or gDNA that served as material.

CDR1 LGHDT and CDR2 YNNKEL come from the germline V gene (reference sequence). This CDR3 has 14 amino acids. Deletions cut 3 bases from V and 7 bases from J, with 13 bases between. Per the original methods: It was from reference gene primer amplification that nucleated cell counts were estimated. Generated by immunoSEQ multiplex PCR, the TCRdb table keeps only in-frame clones and is missing some. V, J and clone size are taken as reported in that table, and D and trimming were inferred from the DNA itself. The sample shows about 220,000 clones, 80% of them seen only once. The sequencing sample was made of peripheral blood. The TCR originated in a human donor in a cohort sampled during active COVID-19. V and J are TRBV3-1 (or the pseudogene TRBV3-2) and TRBJ2-1; no firm D call. The CDR3 loop is CASSHLSGRNEQFF. CDR3 sequence (DNA): TGTGCCAGCAGCCATTTGTCGGGTCGGAATGAGCAGTTCTTC.